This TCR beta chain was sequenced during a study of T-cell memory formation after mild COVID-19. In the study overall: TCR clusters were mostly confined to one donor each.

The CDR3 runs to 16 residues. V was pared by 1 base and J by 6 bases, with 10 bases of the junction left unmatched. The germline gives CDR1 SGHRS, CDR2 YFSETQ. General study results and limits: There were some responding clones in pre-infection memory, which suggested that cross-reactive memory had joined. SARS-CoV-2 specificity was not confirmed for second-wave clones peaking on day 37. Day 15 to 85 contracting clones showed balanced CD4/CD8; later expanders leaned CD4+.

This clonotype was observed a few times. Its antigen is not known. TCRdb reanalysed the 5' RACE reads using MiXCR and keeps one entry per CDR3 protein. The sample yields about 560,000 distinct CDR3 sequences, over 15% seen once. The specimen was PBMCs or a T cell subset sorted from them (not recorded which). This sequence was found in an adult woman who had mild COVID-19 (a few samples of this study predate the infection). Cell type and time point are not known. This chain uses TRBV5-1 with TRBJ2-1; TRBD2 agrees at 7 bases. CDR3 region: CASSLSSGRGLNEQFF. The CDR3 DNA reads TGCGCCAGCAGCTTGTCTAGCGGACGAGGCCTCAATGAGCAGTTCTTC.